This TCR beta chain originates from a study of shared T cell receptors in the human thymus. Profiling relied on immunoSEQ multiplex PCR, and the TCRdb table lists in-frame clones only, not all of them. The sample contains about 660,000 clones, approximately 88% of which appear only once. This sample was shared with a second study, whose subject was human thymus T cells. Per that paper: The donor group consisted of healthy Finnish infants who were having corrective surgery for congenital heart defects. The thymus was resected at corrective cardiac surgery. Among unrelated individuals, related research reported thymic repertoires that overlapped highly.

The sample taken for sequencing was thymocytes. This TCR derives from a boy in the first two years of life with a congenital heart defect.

For the CDR3, the DNA is TGCGCCAGCAGCCCGATCGATAGCGGGAGGGCCCTGGAGACCCAGTACTTC. Translating gives CASSPIDSGRALETQYF. This sequence joins TRBV4-3 and TRBJ2-5, with 11 bases lining up with TRBD2. CDR3 length equals 17 residues. CDR1 and CDR2 from the germline V gene are LGHNA and YSLEER. Losses at the gene ends were 4 bases for V and 5 bases for J; bases not matched to a gene: 12.